The source of this T cell receptor (beta chain) is a study of cytomegalovirus exposure and HLA in healthy donors. Study-wide context: When roughly 420 donors were genotyped, more than 70% of them were found to fall in the Caucasian-associated ancestry cluster.

Study-level points and caveats: Indistinguishable V segments such as TRBV6-2 and TRBV6-3 were excluded. Clonal expansion, a later analysis showed, was greater in HLA-associated TCR beta chains than in equally common others.

About this clone: Its specificity is not known.

The PCR contained 60 Vbeta and 13 Jbeta primers. Sequencing was performed with immunoSEQ multiplex PCR; in TCRdb, only in-frame clones are kept and a portion is missing. Its table lists roughly 80,000 clones. V gave up 2 bases and J gave up 4 bases; unmatched junction bases: 3. The germline CDR1 and CDR2 sequences are MGHRA and YSYEKL. CDR3 size: 14 residues. The sequencing input was PBMCs. V gene TRBV4-1 combines with J gene TRBJ1-1; 8 bases are a match to TRBD1. The clonotype was recovered from a man aged 50-59 years in good health and CMV-seronegative. The CDR3 DNA is TGCGCCAGCAGCCAAACAGGGGGGACCACTGAAGCTTTCTTT. This codes for CASSQTGGTTEAFF.